The entry below describes one T cell receptor beta chain. Authors' data handling: By means of reference gene primer amplification, nucleated cell counts were estimated. Some clones are missing from TCRdb's copy, which holds only in-frame ones; the method was immunoSEQ multiplex PCR. The DNA was the basis for D and trimming; V, J and clone size are from that table. The data hold approximately 96,000 clones, with approximately 91% observed a single time. The germline V and J ends were trimmed by 3 bases and 0 bases, with 12 bases remaining between them. The germline gives CDR1 LNHDA, CDR2 SQIVND (reference sequence). The CDR3 covers 16 residues. This entry is derived from a study of blood T cell repertoires in COVID-19. About the research overall: Donors in the United States, Italy and Spain gave samples during acute or convalescent COVID-19. PBMCs, B-cell-depleted T cells, or T cells were the source of the cDNA or gDNA that made up the material.

The chain has TRBV19 and TRBJ1-3; no definite D call. The specimen sequenced was peripheral blood. This clonotype was obtained from a man aged 55 to 70 with acute or convalescent COVID-19. CDR3 in amino acids: CASSMARLSSGNTIYF. Written as DNA, the CDR3 is TGTGCCAGTAGTATGGCGCGGTTAAGCTCTGGAAACACCATATATTTT.